Detailed here is one T cell receptor beta chain. This sample was included in a study of T-cell reconstitution after alpha-beta-depleted transplantation in children. This CDR3 contains 17 residues. The ends were cut back, 4 bases at V and 1 base at J, with 16 bases in the middle. Germline assignment: CDR1 LGHNA and CDR2 YNFKEQ. This sample's TCRbeta library carried unique molecular identifier barcodes. One entry per CDR3 protein, called by TCRdb with MiXCR from the PCR reads. Among approximately 230,000 distinct CDR3 sequences listed, around 25% were seen once. The chain links TRBV4-2 to TRBJ2-2, with D possibly being TRBD1 (8 bases). This receptor was identified in a female patient younger than 10 who had a stem cell transplant for congenital amegakaryocytic thrombocytopenia, so the T cells may come from the graft donor. Sequences were derived from PBMCs, mostly from graft donor cells, sampled 360 days after TCRalphabeta/CD19-depleted stem cell transplant. Written as DNA, the CDR3 is TGTGCCAGCAGCCCGTTCTACAGGGGGGGGAACACCGGGGAGCTGTTTTTT. Its translation is CASSPFYRGGNTGELFF.